This T cell receptor beta chain originates from a study of siplizumab effects on memory and regulatory T cells (dated by TCRdb to the late 2010s). Study-wide context: The study looked at the effect of siplizumab, an anti-CD2 antibody, on alloreactive T-cell subsets in allogeneic mixed lymphocyte reactions made from human PBMCs.

Library construction relied on the immunoSEQ multiplex PCR assay. Each sample had roughly 100,000 TCR templates assayed by the deep sequencing platform. Genomic DNA extracted from sorted T cells was used for TCRbeta CDR3 sequencing. The paper's data handling went like this. The R programming language was used for clonal analysis of TCRbeta CDR3 data. Comparing unstimulated samples against CFSE-low samples taken after the reaction was how alloreactive CD4+ and CD8+ clones were defined. By matching sequences to the repertoires of sorted unstimulated Treg and non-Treg cells, each alloreactive CD4+ clone was assigned a regulatory or non-regulatory origin. In its TCRdb copy, this immuneACCESS table keeps in-frame sequences only and misses some clones. Where compared with another copy, unresolved V genes explain less than half of these, and the others have no known cause. The V and J calls and clone size were taken over from that table, and D and trimming were inferred from the DNA. This sample lists 95,000 to 110,000 clones; 85% to 95% were detected once. The ten top clones hold 0.55% to 0.7% of the sample.

Sorted unstimulated T cells, along with proliferating T cells recovered from mixed lymphocyte reactions, underwent TCRbeta CDR3 sequencing. Fresh whole blood from fewer than 12 HLA-typed healthy donors was used to isolate PBMCs. To map where alloreactive clones came from, CD4+ regulatory T cells in the unstimulated state were FACS-sorted. General study outcomes and caveats: Among mappable alloreactive CD4+ clones, the Treg-derived fraction averaged approximately 72% with siplizumab versus around 25% in control reactions. The cumulative frequency of alloreactive sequences traceable to unstimulated CD4+ memory T cells was significantly reduced by siplizumab. About 75-96% of proliferating CD4+ or CD8+ clones could not be given a naive or memory phenotype. Unstimulated naive T cells appeared more diverse than memory T cells, and naive cells seemed to contribute substantially to the alloresponse. Whether proliferating Tregs from siplizumab cultures actually had suppressive function was not functionally confirmed. Sequences below about 10^-5 frequency were poorly captured, so only a minor fraction of alloreactive clones could be mapped to unstimulated subsets.

Turning to this clone: Its specific antigen is unknown. No base quality values were provided; no much bigger clone lies one nucleotide off.

CDR1 and CDR2, looked up from the germline V gene (reference sequence), are MNHNY and SVGAGI. The CDR3 goes from the cysteine to the phenylalanine over 12 residues. The sequence is cut down to CDR3 DNA, 36 bases in frame from base 1. The germline ends are 9 bases apart after V is trimmed by 6 bases and J by 4 bases. The sequence is built from TRBV6-6 and TRBJ1-1; the D gene cannot be named for sure. Sequencing input: Tregs sorted from blood. The receptor comes from a human donor in good health. The CDR3 has the sequence CASRFGSTEAFF. The sequenced DNA: TGTGCCAGCAGATTCGGCAGCACTGAAGCTTTCTTT.